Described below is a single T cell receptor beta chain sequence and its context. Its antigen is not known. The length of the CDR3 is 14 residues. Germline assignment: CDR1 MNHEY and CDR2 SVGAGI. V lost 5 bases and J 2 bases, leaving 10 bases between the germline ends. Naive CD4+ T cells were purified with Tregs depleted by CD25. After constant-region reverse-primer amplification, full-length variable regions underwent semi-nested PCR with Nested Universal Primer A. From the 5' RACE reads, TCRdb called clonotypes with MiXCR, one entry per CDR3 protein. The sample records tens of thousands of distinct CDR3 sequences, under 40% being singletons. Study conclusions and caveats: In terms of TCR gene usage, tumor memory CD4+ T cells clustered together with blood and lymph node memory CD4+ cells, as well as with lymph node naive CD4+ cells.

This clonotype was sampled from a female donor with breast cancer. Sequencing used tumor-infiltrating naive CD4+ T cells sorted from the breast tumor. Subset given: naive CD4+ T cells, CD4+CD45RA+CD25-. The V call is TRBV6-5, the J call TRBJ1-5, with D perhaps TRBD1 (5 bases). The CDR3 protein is CASSRDHGNQPQHF. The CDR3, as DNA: TGTGCCAGCAGTCGGGACCACGGCAATCAGCCCCAGCATTTT.